The entry below gives a single T cell receptor (beta chain) sequence along with its context. This sample is part of a study of blood T cell repertoires in COVID-19. Study information: From T cells, B-cell-depleted T cells, or PBMCs came the material, which was cDNA or gDNA.

Germline lookup yields CDR1 MNHEY and CDR2 SVGAGI. The CDR3 loop spans 15 amino acids. Unmatched junction bases numbered 8, after V lost 7 bases and J lost 0 bases. Method: immunoSEQ multiplex PCR; TCRdb's copy keeps in-frame clones and lacks some. The table lists around 300,000 clones, approximately 90% of them singletons. The material sequenced was peripheral blood. This rearrangement joins TRBV6-5 to TRBJ1-1, with 7 positions matching TRBD1. The clonotype originates from a woman between 25 and 40 years old with COVID-19, enrolled during active disease. DNA for the CDR3: TGTGCCAGCACCCCAGGGGGAACCATGAACACTGAAGCTTTCTTT. Translation: CASTPGGTMNTEAFF.